Below, 20 T cell receptor beta chains from the same sample are listed, as sequenced in a study of blood T cell repertoires in COVID-19. Clones were read by immunoSEQ multiplex PCR, and TCRdb kept only the in-frame ones, dropping some. The table includes just over 90,000 clones, 90% detected once. The sequenced sample was peripheral blood. Receptors originate from a human donor with active COVID-19. The donor label of this sample is uncertain.

This clone was counted once. The V and J genes are TRBV5-1 and TRBJ1-6; a possible D gene is TRBD1 (5 bases). V lost 4 bases, J lost 6 bases, and 11 bases lay in between. Germline V gene sequence: CDR1 SGHRS, CDR2 YFSETQ. The CDR3 is 14 amino acids. The CDR3 spells CASSPGGSNSPLHF. The CDR3 DNA is TGCGCCAGCAGCCCGGGGGGGAGTAATTCACCCCTCCACTTT.

The chain recombines TRBV11-2 with TRBJ2-3, with 16 bases fitting TRBD2. J lost 0 bases, V lost 4 bases, and 1 base had no gene match. This CDR3 is built from 17 residues. Germline V CDR1 and CDR2: SGHAT, FQNNGV. The CDR3 nucleotides read TGTGCCAGCAGCTCGGGACTAGCGGGGGGGAGCACAGATACGCAGTATTTT. This codes for CASSSGLAGGSTDTQYF.

This clone was counted a few times. The chain employs TRBV20-1 and TRBJ2-3; a weak D match, TRBD1 (5 bases). The CDR3 sequence is 11 residues long. From germline, CDR1 is DFQATT and CDR2 SNEGSKA (reference sequence). Trimming cost V 5 bases and J 10 bases, with 13 bases left between them. CDR3 in DNA: TGCAGTGCTGGGGCGGTCGATCCGCAGTATTTT. It is translated as CSAGAVDPQYF.

DNA of the CDR3: TGTGCCAGCAGCCGGACAGGCGGAAAACTGTTTTTT. It yields the protein CASSRTGGKLFF. This chain uses TRBV7-2 with TRBJ1-4; TRBD1 matches 7 bases. Germline V gene data show CDR1 as SGHTA and CDR2 as FQGNSA. This CDR3 region has 12 residues. V lost 5 bases to trimming and J lost 10 bases; unmatched junction nucleotides: 4.

The rearrangement links TRBV3-1 (or the pseudogene TRBV3-2) to TRBJ1-3; TRBD1 is a possible D gene (5 bases). The CDR3 has 16 residues. Germline V CDR1 and CDR2: LGHDT, YNNKEL (reference sequence). V gave up 4 bases and J gave up 0 bases, with 13 bases separating them. For the CDR3, the DNA is TGTGCCAGCAGCCCCCGGGGGAGCTACTCTGGAAACACCATATATTTT. Amino acids: CASSPRGSYSGNTIYF.

Notes on this clone: Germline and junction disagree at one end, which may indicate a read error. The chain links TRBV5-1 to TRBJ1-4; D may be TRBD1 (5 bases). This CDR3 spans 14 amino acids. Germline values: CDR1 SGHRS, CDR2 YFSETQ. The CDR3 protein is CASSLDGGNEKLFF. The CDR3 nucleotides are TGCGCCAGCAGTTTGGACGGGGGGAATGAAAAACTGTTTTTT.

The rearrangement joins TRBV12-5 to TRBJ1-1; D remains unclear. This CDR3 spans 14 amino acids. Trimming took off 3 bases at V and 6 bases at J, with 14 bases between the two ends. CDR1 LGHNT and CDR2 FRNRAP come from the germline V gene. The CDR3 DNA sequence: TGTGCTAGTGGTTTCGGCCCAGCCGGGGCTGAAGCTTTCTTT. Amino acids: CASGFGPAGAEAFF.

The V gene is TRBV4-3, the J gene TRBJ2-3, with TRBD2 as a possible D gene (7 bases). This CDR3 has 16 residues. Looked up from germline, CDR1 is LGHNA and CDR2 is YSLEER. Trimming took 5 bases from V and 0 from J, leaving 15 bases between them. The CDR3 loop reads CASSVASGGSTDTQYF. Here the CDR3 DNA reads TGCGCCAGCAGCGTAGCTTCGGGGGGCAGCACAGATACGCAGTATTTT.

CDR3 region: CARSTRDRGLNEQYF. Here the CDR3 DNA reads TGTGCCAGAAGCACCCGGGACAGGGGGCTTAACGAGCAGTACTTC. The chain has TRBV5-3 and TRBJ2-7; 12 positions match TRBD1. TRBV5-3 is reported as an ORF; its role is uncertain. V lost 4 bases, J lost 5 bases, and 7 bases stayed unmatched. The CDR3 loop spans 15 amino acids.

V usage is TRBV2 and J usage is TRBJ2-5; 11 bases are a match to TRBD2. This CDR3 has 18 residues. The V gene's germline CDR1 is SNHLY and CDR2 FYNNEI. V lost 2 bases, J lost 4 bases, and 12 bases stayed unmatched. CDR3 nucleotide sequence: TGTGCCAGCAGTGAACAACTGACTAGCGGGGTCTGGGCAGAGACCCAGTACTTC. Amino acid sequence: CASSEQLTSGVWAETQYF.

The chain links TRBV5-1 to TRBJ1-6; D remains unclear. V lost 0 bases and J lost 8, with 15 bases in between. Germline assignment: CDR1 SGHRS and CDR2 YFSETQ. This CDR3 region has 16 residues. CDR3 DNA: TGCGCCAGCAGCTTGGGGATTCGGGGTTTGGATTCACCCCTCCACTTT. This encodes CASSLGIRGLDSPLHF.

This clone has just one count. This sequence joins TRBV3-1 (or the pseudogene TRBV3-2) and TRBJ2-1, with a tentative D call TRBD2 (6 bases). Germline lookup yields CDR1 LGHDT and CDR2 YNNKEL (reference sequence). This CDR3 is built from 15 residues. Trimming shortened V by 3 bases and J by 3 bases, and 12 bases separated the two germline ends. The CDR3 bases are TGTGCCAGCAGCCAGGAGCGGGTAGGCTACAATGAGCAGTTCTTC. This sequence encodes CASSQERVGYNEQFF.

The genes are TRBV7-2 and TRBJ2-7; possible D gene TRBD2, 6 bases. Germline V gene data show CDR1 as SGHTA and CDR2 as FQGNSA. Trimming cost V 0 bases and J 0 bases, with 12 bases left between them. The CDR3 has 16 amino acids. The CDR3 reads CASSLAIGTLSYEQYF. CDR3 DNA: TGTGCCAGCAGCTTAGCGATAGGGACTCTCTCCTACGAGCAGTACTTC.

The rearrangement joins TRBV27 to TRBJ2-7; D gene unclear. Germline CDR1 and CDR2: MNHEY and SMNVEV (reference sequence). The CDR3 has 11 amino acids. V lost 6 bases to trimming and J lost 6 bases, with 9 bases between them. DNA of the CDR3: TGTGCCAGCAGGTTTTTAGCCGAGCAGTACTTC. Encoded protein: CASRFLAEQYF.

V and J are TRBV19 and TRBJ1-5; D unclear. This CDR3 spans 15 amino acids. V was pared by 7 bases and J by 1 base, with 14 bases between. Germline V lookup: CDR1 LNHDA, CDR2 SQIVND (reference sequence). The CDR3 DNA is TGTGCCAGTACCCTCGGACTGTGGAGCAATCAGCCCCAGCATTTT. Encoded protein: CASTLGLWSNQPQHF.

This chain uses TRBV27 with TRBJ2-1, with 8 bases aligning to TRBD2. The trim removed 6 bases at V and 5 bases at J, leaving 6 bases unmatched. The CDR3 has 14 amino acids. Germline lookup yields CDR1 MNHEY and CDR2 SMNVEV (reference sequence). This CDR3 reads CASRGLVTNNEQFF. The CDR3 coding sequence is TGTGCCAGCAGGGGACTAGTGACGAACAATGAGCAGTTCTTC.

This clone was detected only a few times. The chain has TRBV6-2 or TRBV6-3 and TRBJ1-2, with a weak D call TRBD1 (5 bases). Germline V CDR1 and CDR2: MNHEY, SVGEGT. The CDR3 spans 14 residues. Trimming pared 5 bases from V and 5 bases from J, leaving 15 bases between. The CDR3 nucleotides are TGTGCCAGCAGTGGAGACAGACCGAGATATGGCTACACCTTC. It yields the protein CASSGDRPRYGYTF.

Written as DNA, the CDR3 is TGTGCCAGCAGCCAAGGGCCTCAGCCCCAGCATTTT. Translation gives CASSQGPQPQHF. The J gene is TRBJ1-5, the V gene TRBV3-1 (or the pseudogene TRBV3-2); no clear D gene. This CDR3 comprises 12 residues. V lost 1 base, J lost 6 bases, and 4 bases lay in between. In germline, CDR1 is LGHDT, CDR2 YNNKEL (reference sequence).

A word on this clone: Other nucleotide sequences from this sample produce the same CDR3. This chain joins TRBV29-1 and TRBJ2-3; the D gene is possibly TRBD2 (7 bases). Trimming removed 1 base from V and 2 bases from J, with 13 bases in between. The CDR3 totals 15 residues. Germline lookup yields CDR1 SQVTM and CDR2 ANQGSEA. The CDR3 loop reads CSVEGGGGATDTQYF. CDR3 DNA: TGCAGCGTTGAAGGAGGAGGGGGGGCCACAGATACGCAGTATTTT.

This clone was detected a few times. V gene TRBV10-1 combines with J gene TRBJ2-7, with 10 nucleotides matching TRBD2. The length of the CDR3 is 13 residues. CDR1 is WNHNN, CDR2 SYGVQD, per germline (reference sequence). The ends lost 7 bases at V and 6 bases at J; junction bases unmatched: 6. The CDR3 region has the DNA TGCGCCAGCAAAGTGGAGCGGGGGGGCGAGCAGTACTTC. It specifies CASKVERGGEQYF.